This T cell receptor beta chain was identified in a study of blood T cell repertoires in COVID-19 (dated by TCRdb to about 2020). For the wider study: The collaborator samples originated in the United States, Italy and Spain and spanned the acute and convalescent phases of COVID-19. The prospective study material was composed of cDNA or gDNA derived from T cells, B-cell-depleted T cells, or PBMCs. Deeply sampled blood TCRbeta repertoires from subjects exposed to, actively infected with, or recovered from COVID-19 were included in the dataset. The repertoires were released in a freely available public database intended as a resource for research on the immune response to SARS-CoV-2. Samples were obtained from the ongoing ImmuneRACE study (first 160 participants) and from about 1,300 subjects provided by 6 global collaborators. The sample metadata nearly always contained a de-identified subject ID, COVID-19 status, age in years and sex. Where HLA class I and class II types were available, the types were taken from metadata supplied by the sample provider, not from assay-based typing.

V gives up 2 bases and J gives up 0 bases, and the segment between their germline ends measures 16 bases. CDR1 and CDR2 are drawn from the germline V gene: MGHRA, YSYEKL. The CDR3, from cysteine to phenylalanine, totals 18 residues. Only CDR3 DNA is held: 54 bases, read in frame from base 1. Enrolling through a virtual design, the prospective study's participants ranged in age from roughly 18 to 100 years and lived across 24 United States geographic areas. In the prospective study, cohorts were assigned on the basis of participant-reported clinical history obtained from a screening survey and a study questionnaire. In the prospective study, mobile phlebotomists collected whole blood, serum and a nasopharyngeal or oropharyngeal swab from each participant. Additional blood draws and questionnaires over an approximately two-month period could optionally be provided by prospective study participants. Blood samples from the prospective study were shipped frozen or at room temperature prior to DNA extraction.

In regard to this clone: Its binding antigen is unknown. No base quality information exists; no much larger clone differs at one position.

Summary of the overall study and its limitations: The quantity of clinical and demographic metadata differed by source and by participant and was supplied without curation.

The immunoSEQ Assay, a bias-controlled multiplex PCR, was used to amplify TCRbeta CDR3 regions from genomic DNA. In the original analysis: Nucleated cell counts per sample were estimated from amplification of reference gene primers within the assay. Sequence reads were collapsed and filtered to measure the absolute abundance of every unique TCRbeta CDR3 rearrangement. Productive Simpson clonality was computed per sample as the square root of Simpson's diversity index over productive rearrangements. TCRdb holds this immuneACCESS table with in-frame rearrangements only. Some clones are missing; in checked studies, unresolved V genes explain under half, and the rest has no known cause. The V and J calls and the clone size are those of that table, but D and trimming were determined from the DNA. The table for this sample lists approximately 180,000 clones; more than 75% of them were counted only once. Around 1.2% of the sample goes to the ten largest clones.

The receptor comes from a human donor with acute COVID-19. The donor label of this sample is uncertain. This chain joins TRBV4-1 to TRBJ2-2; TRBD1 is a possible D gene, resting on 7 matching bases. What was sequenced was PBMCs or T cells enriched from blood (not recorded which). CDR3 reads: CASSQRQGGLSNTGELFF. In nucleotide form, the sequence is TGCGCCAGCAGCCAAAGACAGGGAGGCCTTTCGAACACCGGGGAGCTGTTTTTT.